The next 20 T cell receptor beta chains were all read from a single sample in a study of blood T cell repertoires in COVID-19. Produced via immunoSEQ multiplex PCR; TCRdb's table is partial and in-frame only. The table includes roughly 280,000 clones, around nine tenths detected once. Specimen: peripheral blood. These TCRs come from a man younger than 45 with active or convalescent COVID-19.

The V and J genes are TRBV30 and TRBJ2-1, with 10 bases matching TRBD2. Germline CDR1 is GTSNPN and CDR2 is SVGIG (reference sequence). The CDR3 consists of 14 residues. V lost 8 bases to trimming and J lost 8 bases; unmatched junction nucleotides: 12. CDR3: CAGTTSGDVDEQFF. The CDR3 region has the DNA TGTGCCGGGACCACTAGCGGGGATGTAGATGAGCAGTTCTTC.

The CDR3 bases are TGTGCCAGCAGCTTTGCCGCGGGGGCATCGATTGGCTACACCTTC. Residues: CASSFAAGASIGYTF. The J gene is TRBJ1-2, the V gene TRBV7-9; perhaps TRBD1 as D (6 bases). There are 15 residues in the CDR3. The germline gives CDR1 SEHNR, CDR2 FQNEAQ (reference sequence). V was clipped by 3 bases and J by 7 bases, with 18 bases between them.

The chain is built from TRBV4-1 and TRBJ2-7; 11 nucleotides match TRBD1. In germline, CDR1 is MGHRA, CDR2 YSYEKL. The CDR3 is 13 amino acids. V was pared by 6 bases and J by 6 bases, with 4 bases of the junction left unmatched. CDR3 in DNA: TGCGCCAGCAGACCCGGGACAGGGGGCGAGCAGTACTTC. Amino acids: CASRPGTGGEQYF.

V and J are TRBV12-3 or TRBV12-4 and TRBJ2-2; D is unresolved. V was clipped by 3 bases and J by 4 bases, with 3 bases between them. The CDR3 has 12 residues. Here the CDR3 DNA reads TGTGCCAGCAGTTTGGCCACCGGGGAGCTGTTTTTT. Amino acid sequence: CASSLATGELFF.

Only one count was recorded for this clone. The CDR3, as DNA: TGTGCCAGCAGCGCGGACGACGGGACAGGGTTCGACTATGGCTACACCTTC. This encodes CASSADDGTGFDYGYTF. The chain employs TRBV9 and TRBJ1-2, with 9 bases aligning to TRBD1. J gave up 3 bases and V 3 bases, and 12 bases lay outside the gene matches. CDR1 is SGDLS and CDR2 is YYNGEE in the germline V gene. This CDR3 comprises 17 residues.

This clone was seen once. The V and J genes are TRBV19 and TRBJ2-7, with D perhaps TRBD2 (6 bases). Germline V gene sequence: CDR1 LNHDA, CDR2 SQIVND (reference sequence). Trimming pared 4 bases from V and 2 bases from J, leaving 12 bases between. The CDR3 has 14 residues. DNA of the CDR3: TGTGCCAGTAGTAGCCGGGACTGGCCCTACGAGCAGTACTTC. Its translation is CASSSRDWPYEQYF.

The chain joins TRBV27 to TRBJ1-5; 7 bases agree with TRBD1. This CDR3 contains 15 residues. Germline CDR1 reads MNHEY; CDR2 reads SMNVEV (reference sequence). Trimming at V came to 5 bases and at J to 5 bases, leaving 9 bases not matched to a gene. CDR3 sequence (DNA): TGTGCCAGCAGTACAGCGCGACAGGGTGATCAGCCCCAGCATTTT. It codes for CASSTARQGDQPQHF.

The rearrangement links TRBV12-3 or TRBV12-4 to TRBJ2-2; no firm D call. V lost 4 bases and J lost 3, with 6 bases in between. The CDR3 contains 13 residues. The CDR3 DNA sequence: TGTGCCAGCAGTTCGTTTGACACCGGGGAGCTGTTTTTT. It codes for CASSSFDTGELFF.

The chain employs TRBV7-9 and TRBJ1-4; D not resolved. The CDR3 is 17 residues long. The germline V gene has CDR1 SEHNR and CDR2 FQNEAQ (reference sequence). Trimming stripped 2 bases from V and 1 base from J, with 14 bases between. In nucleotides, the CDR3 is TGTGCCAGCAGCTTATTAACTGGCGGTGGAACTAATGAAAAACTGTTTTTT. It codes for CASSLLTGGGTNEKLFF.

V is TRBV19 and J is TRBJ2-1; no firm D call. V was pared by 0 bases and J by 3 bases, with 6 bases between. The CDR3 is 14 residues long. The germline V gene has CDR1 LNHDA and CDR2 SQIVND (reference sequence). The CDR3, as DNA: TGTGCCAGTAGTATAGAACTCTTCTACAATGAGCAGTTCTTC. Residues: CASSIELFYNEQFF. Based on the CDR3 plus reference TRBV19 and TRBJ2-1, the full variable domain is DGGITQSPKYLFRKEGQNVTLSCEQNLNHDAMYWYRQDPGQGLRLIYYSQIVNDFQKGDIAEGYSVSREKKESFPLTVTSAQKNPTAFYLCASSIELFYNEQFFGPGTRLTVL.

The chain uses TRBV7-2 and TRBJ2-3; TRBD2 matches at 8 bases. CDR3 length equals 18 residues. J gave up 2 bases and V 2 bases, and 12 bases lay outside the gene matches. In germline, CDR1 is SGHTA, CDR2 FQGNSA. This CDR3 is CASSLRVLAGGYTDTQYF. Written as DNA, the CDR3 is TGTGCCAGCAGCTTAAGGGTGTTGGCGGGGGGATACACAGATACGCAGTATTTT.

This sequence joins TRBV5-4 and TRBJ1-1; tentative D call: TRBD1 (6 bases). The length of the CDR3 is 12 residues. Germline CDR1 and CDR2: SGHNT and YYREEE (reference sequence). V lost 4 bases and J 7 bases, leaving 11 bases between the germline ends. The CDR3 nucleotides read TGTGCCAGCAGCCAAACAGGGTATGAAGCTTTCTTT. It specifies CASSQTGYEAFF.

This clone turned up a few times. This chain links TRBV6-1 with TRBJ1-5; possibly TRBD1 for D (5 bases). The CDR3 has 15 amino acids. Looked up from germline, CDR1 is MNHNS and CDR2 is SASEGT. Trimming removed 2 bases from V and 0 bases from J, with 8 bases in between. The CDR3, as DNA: TGTGCCAGCAGTGAAAAGGGGCATAGCAATCAGCCCCAGCATTTT. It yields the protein CASSEKGHSNQPQHF.

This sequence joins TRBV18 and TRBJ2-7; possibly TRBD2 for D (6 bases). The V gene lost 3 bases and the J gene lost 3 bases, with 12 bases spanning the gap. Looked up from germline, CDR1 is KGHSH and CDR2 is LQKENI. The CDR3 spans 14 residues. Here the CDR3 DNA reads TGTGCCAGCTCACCGTCGGGGGACGTCTACGAGCAGTACTTC. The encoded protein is CASSPSGDVYEQYF.

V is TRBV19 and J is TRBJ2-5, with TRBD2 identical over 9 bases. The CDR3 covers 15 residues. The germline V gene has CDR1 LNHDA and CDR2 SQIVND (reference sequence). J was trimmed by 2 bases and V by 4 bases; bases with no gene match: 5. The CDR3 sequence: CASSRLAGSQETQYF. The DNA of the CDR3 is TGTGCCAGTAGTAGGCTAGCGGGGTCACAAGAGACCCAGTACTTC. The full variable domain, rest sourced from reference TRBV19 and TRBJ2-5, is DGGITQSPKYLFRKEGQNVTLSCEQNLNHDAMYWYRQDPGQGLRLIYYSQIVNDFQKGDIAEGYSVSREKKESFPLTVTSAQKNPTAFYLCASSRLAGSQETQYFGPGTRLLVL.

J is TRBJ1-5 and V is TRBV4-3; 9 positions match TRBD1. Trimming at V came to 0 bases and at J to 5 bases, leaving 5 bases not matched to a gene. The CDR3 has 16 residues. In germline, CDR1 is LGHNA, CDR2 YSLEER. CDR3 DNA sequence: TGCGCCAGCAGCCAAGAAGAGACAGGGGGGGATCAGCCCCAGCATTTT. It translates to CASSQEETGGDQPQHF.

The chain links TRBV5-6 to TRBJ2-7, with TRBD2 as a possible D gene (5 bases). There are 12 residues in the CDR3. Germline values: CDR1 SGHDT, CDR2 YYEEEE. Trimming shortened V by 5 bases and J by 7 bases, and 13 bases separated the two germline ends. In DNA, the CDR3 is TGTGCCAGCAGTTCAGGTGAGCGGGAGCAGTACTTC. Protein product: CASSSGEREQYF.

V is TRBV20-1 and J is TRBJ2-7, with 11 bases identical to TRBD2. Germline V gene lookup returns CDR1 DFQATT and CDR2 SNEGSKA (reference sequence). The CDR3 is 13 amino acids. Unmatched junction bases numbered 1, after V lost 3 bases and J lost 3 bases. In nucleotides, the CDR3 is TGCAGTGCTAGTACTAGCGGGGGCTACGAGCAGTACTTC. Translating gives CSASTSGGYEQYF.

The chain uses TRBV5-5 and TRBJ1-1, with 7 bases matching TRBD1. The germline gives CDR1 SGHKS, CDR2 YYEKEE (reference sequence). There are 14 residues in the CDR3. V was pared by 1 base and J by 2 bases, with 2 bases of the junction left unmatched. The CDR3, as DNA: TGTGCCAGCAGCTTGTCAGGGGGAAACACTGAAGCTTTCTTT. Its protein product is CASSLSGGNTEAFF.

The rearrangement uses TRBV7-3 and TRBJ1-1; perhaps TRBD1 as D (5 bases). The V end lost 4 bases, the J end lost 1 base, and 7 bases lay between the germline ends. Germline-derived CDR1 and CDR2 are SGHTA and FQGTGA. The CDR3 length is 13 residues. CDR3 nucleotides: TGTGCCAGCAGCTGGACATCGAACACTGAAGCTTTCTTT. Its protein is CASSWTSNTEAFF.